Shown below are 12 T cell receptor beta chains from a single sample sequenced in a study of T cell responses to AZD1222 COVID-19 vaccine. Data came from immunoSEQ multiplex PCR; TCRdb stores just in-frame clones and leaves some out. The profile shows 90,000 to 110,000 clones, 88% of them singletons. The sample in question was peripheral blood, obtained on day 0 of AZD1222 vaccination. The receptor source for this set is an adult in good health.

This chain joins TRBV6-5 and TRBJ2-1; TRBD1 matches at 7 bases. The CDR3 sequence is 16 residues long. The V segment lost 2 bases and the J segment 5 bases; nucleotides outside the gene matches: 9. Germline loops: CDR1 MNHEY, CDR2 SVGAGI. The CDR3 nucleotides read TGTGCCAGCAGTTACATCCGACAGGGTTTGAACAATGAGCAGTTCTTC. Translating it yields CASSYIRQGLNNEQFF.

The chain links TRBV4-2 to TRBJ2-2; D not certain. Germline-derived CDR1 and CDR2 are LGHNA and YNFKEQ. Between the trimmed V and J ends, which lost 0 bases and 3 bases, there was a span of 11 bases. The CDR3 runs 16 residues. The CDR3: CASSQDQRTDTGELFF. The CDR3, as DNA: TGTGCCAGCAGCCAAGATCAAAGAACGGACACCGGGGAGCTGTTTTTT.

Here the CDR3 DNA reads TGTGCCAGCAGCATCCGACAGGGACGGGGTGAAGCTTTCTTT. Translated, it gives CASSIRQGRGEAFF. This sequence joins TRBV3-1 (or the pseudogene TRBV3-2) and TRBJ1-1; TRBD1 aligns across 7 bases. Germline V gives CDR1 LGHDT, CDR2 YNNKEL (reference sequence). The CDR3 runs 14 residues. J was trimmed by 7 bases and V by 5 bases; bases with no gene match: 10.

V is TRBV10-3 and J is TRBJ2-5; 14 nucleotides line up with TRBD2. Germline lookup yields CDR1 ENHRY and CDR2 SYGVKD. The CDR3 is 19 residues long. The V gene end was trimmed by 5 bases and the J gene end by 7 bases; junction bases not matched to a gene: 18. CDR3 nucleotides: TGTGCCATCAGTAGTCAAAGACTAGCGGGAGGGGAAGGCTCTGCGACCCAGTACTTC. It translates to CAISSQRLAGGEGSATQYF.

CDR3 DNA sequence: TGTGCCAGCAGCACGACAGGAAGAGAGACCCAGTACTTC. The encoded protein is CASSTTGRETQYF. This chain uses TRBV12-3 or TRBV12-4 with TRBJ2-5; possibly TRBD1 for D (6 bases). The CDR3 covers 13 residues. V dropped 6 bases and J dropped 4 bases, with 12 bases sitting between them.

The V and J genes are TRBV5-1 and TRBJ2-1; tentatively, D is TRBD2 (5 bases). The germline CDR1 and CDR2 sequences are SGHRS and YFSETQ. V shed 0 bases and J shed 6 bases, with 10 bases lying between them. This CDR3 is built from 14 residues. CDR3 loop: CASSLVLGGNEQFF. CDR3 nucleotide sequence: TGCGCCAGCAGCTTGGTACTAGGAGGCAATGAGCAGTTCTTC. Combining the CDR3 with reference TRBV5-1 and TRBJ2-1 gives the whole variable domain KAGVTQTPRYLIKTRGQQVTLSCSPISGHRSVSWYQQTPGQGLQFLFEYFSETQRNKGNFPGRFSGRQFSNSRSEMNVSTLELGDSALYLCASSLVLGGNEQFFGPGTRLTVL.

DNA of the CDR3: TGTGCCAGCAGTTTATACGGGAACGACAATGAGCAGTTCTTC. It specifies CASSLYGNDNEQFF. V and J are TRBV27 and TRBJ2-1; D might be TRBD2 (5 bases). V lost 1 base and J 5 bases, leaving 9 bases between the germline ends. Germline V lookup: CDR1 MNHEY, CDR2 SMNVEV (reference sequence). The CDR3 has 14 residues.

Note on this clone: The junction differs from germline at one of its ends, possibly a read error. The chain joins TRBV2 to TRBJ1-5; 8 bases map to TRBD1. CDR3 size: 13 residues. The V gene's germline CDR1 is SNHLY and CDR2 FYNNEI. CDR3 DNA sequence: TGTGCCAGCCGTGACAGGGGCTCTGATCCCCAGCATTTT. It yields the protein CASRDRGSDPQHF.

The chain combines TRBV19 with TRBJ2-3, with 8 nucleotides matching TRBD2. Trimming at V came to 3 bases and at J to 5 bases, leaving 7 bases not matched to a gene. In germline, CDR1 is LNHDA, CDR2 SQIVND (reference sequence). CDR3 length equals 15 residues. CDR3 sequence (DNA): TGTGCCAGTAGTATTAGCGCAAGCGGGAGAGATACGCAGTATTTT. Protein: CASSISASGRDTQYF.

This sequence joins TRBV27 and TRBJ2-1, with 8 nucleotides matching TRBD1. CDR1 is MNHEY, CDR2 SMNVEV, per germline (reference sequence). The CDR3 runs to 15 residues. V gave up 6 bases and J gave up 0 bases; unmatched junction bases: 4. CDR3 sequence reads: CASSLDRGSYNEQFF. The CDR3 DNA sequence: TGTGCCAGCAGCCTCGACAGGGGCTCCTACAATGAGCAGTTCTTC.

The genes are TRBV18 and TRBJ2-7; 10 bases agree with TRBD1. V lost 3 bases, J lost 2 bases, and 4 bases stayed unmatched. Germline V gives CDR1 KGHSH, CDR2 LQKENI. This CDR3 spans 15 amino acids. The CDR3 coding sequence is TGTGCCAGCTCACCTCCGGGACAGGGGACCTACGAGCAGTACTTC. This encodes CASSPPGQGTYEQYF. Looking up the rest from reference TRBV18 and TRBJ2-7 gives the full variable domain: NAGVMQNPRHLVRRRGQEARLRCSPMKGHSHVYWYRQLPEEGLKFMVYLQKENIIDESGMPKERFSAEFPKEGPSILRIQQVVRGDSAAYFCASSPPGQGTYEQYFGPGTRLTVT.

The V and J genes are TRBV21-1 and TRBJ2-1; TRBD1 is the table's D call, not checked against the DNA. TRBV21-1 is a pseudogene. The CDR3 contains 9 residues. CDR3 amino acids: CANISEQFF. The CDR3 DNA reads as TGTGCCAACATTTCCGAGCAGTTCTTC.